This TCR beta chain was recorded in a study of beta chain features in type 1 diabetes. Study context: Patients shared similar age, gender and cell yields with healthy donors. Study-level points and caveats: Because the template was cDNA, high-expressing cells might be over-represented. A moderate, significant TCRB CDR3 shortening appeared in type 1 diabetes across four CD4+ subsets.

On this clone itself: The antigen remains undetermined.

The CDR3 length is 15 residues. Trimming took off 8 bases at V and 0 bases at J, with 13 bases between the two ends. Germline V lookup: CDR1 PRHDT, CDR2 FYEKMQ (reference sequence). The entirety of the isolated RNA underwent reverse transcription, so expressed TCRB transcripts were sequenced. The protocol was immunoSEQ multiplex PCR, while the TCRdb copy is restricted to in-frame clones and leaves out a portion. The table records 150,000 to 180,000 clones, around 10% of them present only once. Cell sorting via CD45RO/CCR7/CD25/CD127/CD95/CD27 was performed to obtain CD4+ naive, central memory, regulatory and stem cell-like memory cells.

The sample was central memory CD4+ T cells from blood. The source of this sequence is a man aged 18 to 30 in good health. The chain is built from TRBV13 and TRBJ1-4; perhaps TRBD1 as D (5 bases). CDR3 residues: CASCPDRATNEKLFF. The CDR3 DNA reads as TGTGCCAGCTGTCCTGACAGAGCAACTAATGAAAAACTGTTTTTT.